Below, 30 T cell receptor delta chains from the same sample are listed, as sequenced in a study of gamma-delta T cells after stem cell transplantation. TCRdb re-identified clones in the RT-PCR reads via CATT. The sample consists of about 2,400 delta-chain clones, 15% to 25% of them appearing once. Sequenced: gamma-delta T cells. The receptors originated from a human donor. It is not recorded whose cells these are; they may come from a transplant donor.

The chain recombines TRDV1 with TRDJ1; 13 nucleotides align to TRDD3. The ends lost 3 bases at V and 10 bases at J; junction bases unmatched: 26. Germline loops: CDR1 TSWWSYY, CDR2 QGS. This CDR3 has 21 residues. DNA of the CDR3: TGTGCTCTTGGGGAGGGGGCCCTTCTTGCCCTTTACTGGGGGATACGCTTTAGACTCATCTTT. Translating it yields CALGEGALLALYWGIRFRLIF.

The J gene is TRDJ1, the V gene TRDV1; D not certain. The CDR3 loop spans 18 amino acids. Trimming removed 0 bases at V and 3 bases at J, with 20 bases between. The germline CDR1 and CDR2 sequences are TSWWSYY and QGS. The CDR3 loop reads CALGELAKPKHLADKLIF. The CDR3 DNA sequence: TGTGCTCTTGGGGAACTGGCAAAGCCAAAGCATCTGGCCGATAAACTCATCTTT.

By share, this clone ranks as medium-sized (0.01 to 0.1%). Other DNA sequences in the same sample also yield this CDR3. The chain recombines TRDV1 with TRDJ1; 7 nucleotides align to TRDD3. V trimming: 4 bases; J trimming: 4 bases; junction bases outside the gene matches: 21. The germline CDR1 and CDR2 sequences are TSWWSYY and QGS. CDR3 length equals 19 residues. Here the CDR3 reads CALGVSPLLGGGSGDKLIF. As DNA, the CDR3 is TGTGCTCTTGGGGTCTCTCCCTTACTAGGAGGGGGATCGGGCGATAAACTCATCTTT.

The chain recombines TRDV1 with TRDJ1; TRDD2 matches at 9 bases. With 4 bases clipped from V and 0 bases from J, the junction kept 27 bases outside the gene matches. The germline gives CDR1 TSWWSYY, CDR2 QGS. The CDR3 consists of 23 residues. CDR3 loop: CALGGSLPTVRWGSIPYTDKLIF. CDR3 DNA sequence: TGTGCTCTTGGGGGGAGCCTTCCTACGGTCCGCTGGGGATCCATTCCGTACACCGATAAACTCATCTTT.

This clone has just one count. This chain connects TRDV1 to TRDJ1; 11 nucleotides match TRDD3. Trimming at V came to 0 bases and at J to 1 base, leaving 37 bases not matched to a gene. Germline CDR1 reads TSWWSYY; CDR2 reads QGS. The CDR3 sequence is 28 residues long. The CDR3 region has the DNA TGTGCTCTTGGGGAACTCCCGCCTTCCTTTCCACCCTGGCCACTCCTGGGGGATACTAGGGACCTCACCGATAAACTCATCTTT. Its translation is CALGELPPSFPPWPLLGDTRDLTDKLIF.

This clone was counted a few times. Within the sample, other DNA sequences also encode this same CDR3. The gene calls are TRDV2 and TRDJ1, with 13 positions matching TRDD3. The CDR3 length is 22 residues. V lost 1 base, J lost 7 bases, and 26 bases stayed unmatched. Germline V gene data show CDR1 as GEAIGNYY and CDR2 as EKD. The CDR3 bases are TGTGCCTGTGACACGGGCCTTCCCACTTACTTCACTGGGGGATACGATGGGGGTAAACTCATCTTT. This translates into CACDTGLPTYFTGGYDGGKLIF.

As to this clone: It differs at one base from a far larger clone, so likely a read error. The same CDR3 can be traced to other DNA sequences in this sample. The chain couples TRDV1 to TRDJ1, with no clear D. The V end lost 6 bases, the J end lost 5 bases, and 22 bases lay between the germline ends. From germline, CDR1 is TSWWSYY and CDR2 QGS. CDR3 length: 16 amino acids. CDR3 sequence: CALGPLALFGTDKLIF. The CDR3 bases are TGTGCTCTTGGACCCCTGGCCCTATTCGGCACTGATAAACTCATCTTT.

This clone was detected a few times. In nucleotides, the CDR3 is TGTGCTCTTGGGGAGAACGTCTGGAAAGGGACAGGGTCCAACTGGGGGATACTCCCCAGTTCCCTCTTTACCCCAGTTTTGACAGCACAACTCTTCTTT. Translated: CALGENVWKGTGSNWGILPSSLFTPVLTAQLFF. The V gene is TRDV1, the J gene TRDJ2, with TRDD3 matching 12 bases. The V gene's germline CDR1 is TSWWSYY and CDR2 QGS. CDR3 length: 33 residues. V lost 3 bases to trimming and J lost 1 base; unmatched junction nucleotides: 51.

The chain combines TRDV1 with TRDJ1, with 9 bases aligning to TRDD2. V dropped 0 bases and J dropped 0; count of bases not matched to a gene: 44. CDR1 and CDR2 (germline): TSWWSYY, QGS. This CDR3 contains 30 residues. The CDR3 here is CALGELRSSTFSFLRVLVGTNLPNTDKLIF. CDR3 coding DNA: TGTGCTCTTGGGGAACTAAGAAGCAGTACCTTTTCCTTCCTACGGGTACTGGTAGGTACGAACCTACCCAACACCGATAAACTCATCTTT.

Concerning this clone itself: The protein TCRdb gives is from a much larger clone and does not agree with this DNA's translation at residue 10, likely a read error; the protein shown here comes from the DNA. V gene TRDV2 combines with J gene TRDJ1, with 10 bases lining up with TRDD3. Germline-derived CDR1 and CDR2 are GEAIGNYY and EKD. The junction had 13 bases not matched to a gene; V was cut back by 0 bases and J by 4 bases. This CDR3 is 18 amino acids long. This CDR3 is CACDTPHWGMPSYDKLIF. CDR3 DNA sequence: TGTGCCTGTGACACCCCTCACTGGGGGATGCCAAGTTACGATAAACTCATCTTT.

This rearrangement joins TRDV2 to TRDJ1, with 9 bases aligning to TRDD3. The germline CDR1 and CDR2 sequences are GEAIGNYY and EKD. This CDR3 has 16 amino acids. V gave up 1 base and J gave up 3 bases; unmatched junction bases: 8. The DNA for the CDR3 is TGTGCCTGTGACACTCTGGGGGATCCCCCGCCCGATAAACTCATCTTT. Its protein is CACDTLGDPPPDKLIF.

Turning to this clone: A read error is the likely source, as a far larger clone sits one nucleotide away. At the DNA level, this CDR3 is encoded by other sequences in the same sample as well. The chain carries TRDV2 and TRDJ3; 10 bases align to TRDD3. CDR1 and CDR2 from the germline V gene are GEAIGNYY and EKD. This CDR3 is built from 24 residues. In DNA form, the CDR3 reads TGTGCCTGCGACACCGAAGCCCACCACTGGGGGATCCCCCCCAGCTCCTGGGACACCCGACAGATGTTTTTC. Translated: CACDTEAHHWGIPPSSWDTRQMFF.

With respect to this clone: Other nucleotide sequences from this sample produce the same CDR3. The CDR3 sequence is CALGASLPRLGDTPHTDKLIF. In DNA form, the CDR3 reads TGTGCTCTTGGGGCATCCCTTCCCCGGCTGGGGGATACCCCTCACACCGATAAACTCATCTTT. V gene TRDV1 combines with J gene TRDJ1; TRDD3 aligns across 11 bases. The germline gives CDR1 TSWWSYY, CDR2 QGS. The CDR3 extends over 21 amino acids. V was pared by 4 bases and J by 0 bases, with 19 bases of the junction left unmatched.

This clone was observed a few times. This sequence joins TRDV1 and TRDJ1, with 7 positions matching TRDD3. The CDR3 contains 18 residues. The germline CDR1 and CDR2 sequences are TSWWSYY and QGS. With 0 bases clipped from V and 4 bases from J, the junction kept 14 bases outside the gene matches. CDR3 DNA: TGTGCTCTTGGGGAACTCCCACTTACCCTACTGGGGAACGATAAACTCATCTTT. Protein: CALGELPLTLLGNDKLIF.

This clone was observed a few times. The chain has TRDV2 and TRDJ1; D gene uncertain. This CDR3 has 19 amino acids. V was cut by 3 bases and J by 0 bases, with 25 bases left in between. The germline gives CDR1 GEAIGNYY, CDR2 EKD. The CDR3 sequence is CACDSPYTQALAYTDKLIF. CDR3 DNA sequence: TGTGCCTGTGACTCCCCGTACACTCAGGCCCTCGCGTACACCGATAAACTCATCTTT.

This sequence joins TRDV1 and TRDJ1; D tentatively fits TRDD2 or TRDD3 (7 bases each). The ends were cut back, 4 bases at V and 1 base at J, with 28 bases in the middle. In germline, CDR1 is TSWWSYY, CDR2 QGS. CDR3 length equals 20 residues. The CDR3 loop reads CALGVVGLFLGWGTTDKLIF. The CDR3 DNA reads as TGTGCTCTTGGGGTTGTAGGCCTCTTCCTAGGGTGGGGGACCACCGATAAACTCATCTTT.

Relative to its sample, this clone is medium-sized (0.01 to 0.1%). Additional DNA sequences in this sample encode the identical CDR3. This chain joins TRDV1 and TRDJ1, with 11 bases fitting TRDD3. This CDR3 region has 22 residues. The germline V gene has CDR1 TSWWSYY and CDR2 QGS. The junction had 26 bases not matched to a gene; V was cut back by 4 bases and J by 4 bases. This CDR3 is CALGVFLLPFGGYVRLVDKLIF. CDR3 nucleotides: TGTGCTCTTGGGGTCTTTCTCCTTCCTTTTGGGGGATACGTAAGGTTAGTCGATAAACTCATCTTT.

The chain combines TRDV1 with TRDJ1; 12 positions agree with TRDD3. The germline V gene encodes CDR1 TSWWSYY and CDR2 QGS. Trimming cost V 1 base and J 0 bases; bases outside gene matches: 36. The CDR3 is made up of 28 amino acids. CDR3 nucleotide sequence: TGTGCTCTTGGGGAACGAGCGCTTAGGGAATCTTCGTTCCTAGTTCTTGTACTGGGGGATACAAACACCGATAAACTCATCTTT. As protein: CALGERALRESSFLVLVLGDTNTDKLIF.

Concerning this clone: A read error is the likely source, as a far larger clone sits one nucleotide away. The J gene is TRDJ3, the V gene TRDV2; the match to TRDD3 covers 10 bases. Germline V gene data show CDR1 as GEAIGNYY and CDR2 as EKD. This CDR3 is 24 amino acids long. The CDR3 DNA sequence: TGTGCCCGTGACACCGAAGCCCACCACTGGGGGATCCCCCCCAGCTCCTGGGACACCCGACAGATGTTTTTC. As protein: CARDTEAHHWGIPPSSWDTRQMFF.

This clone is categorized as medium-sized. The chain combines TRDV1 with TRDJ1, with D perhaps matching TRDD3 (5 bases). V was cut by 9 bases and J by 5 bases, with 22 bases left in between. This CDR3 spans 15 amino acids. CDR1 is TSWWSYY and CDR2 is QGS in the germline V gene. The CDR3 is CALLSPSLGPDKLIF. DNA of the CDR3: TGTGCTCTCCTTTCTCCCTCCCTGGGCCCTGATAAACTCATCTTT.

There are a few counts of this clone. A much bigger clone sits one base away, suggesting this may be a read error. V and J are TRDV2 and TRDJ1; TRDD3 agrees at 12 bases. Germline loops: CDR1 GEAIGNYY, CDR2 EKD. CDR3 length: 19 residues. The CDR3 nucleotides are TGTGCCTGTGGCACCTCGTACTGGGGGATACACCAGTACACCGATAAACTCATCTTT. This gives the protein CACGTSYWGIHQYTDKLIF.

This clone has just a few counts. The rearrangement joins TRDV2 to TRDJ1; 12 positions agree with TRDD3. After removal of 3 bases from V and 6 bases from J, the junction contained 7 bases not matched to a gene. The CDR3 sequence is 15 residues long. The germline CDR1 and CDR2 sequences are GEAIGNYY and EKD. The CDR3 here is CACDFYWGIHHKLIF. CDR3 nucleotide sequence: TGTGCCTGTGACTTCTACTGGGGGATACACCATAAACTCATCTTT.

The chain combines TRDV1 with TRDJ1; 13 bases fit TRDD3. This CDR3 is built from 28 residues. Germline CDR1 and CDR2: TSWWSYY and QGS. After removal of 4 bases from V and 7 bases from J, the junction contained 45 bases not matched to a gene. CDR3 in amino acids: CALGVFPSRGTFLTVVLGDTPVDSKLIF. CDR3 in DNA: TGTGCTCTTGGGGTCTTCCCCAGCCGGGGGACCTTCCTAACGGTTGTACTGGGGGATACGCCAGTCGATAGTAAACTCATCTTT.

The table lists this clone with a few counts. Within the sample, other DNA sequences also encode this same CDR3. The gene calls are TRDV2 and TRDJ1; D possibly corresponds to TRDD3 (5 bases). Trimming removed 3 bases from V and 3 bases from J, with 22 bases in between. The CDR3 has 17 amino acids. The germline V gene encodes CDR1 GEAIGNYY and CDR2 EKD. The CDR3 region has the DNA TGTGCCTGTGACCGTCTACGGACAGATACCACGGCCGATAAACTCATCTTT. Translating gives CACDRLRTDTTADKLIF.

This clone was picked up a small number of times. Possible read error: a much larger clone is one base away. The J gene is TRDJ1, the V gene TRDV2, with D perhaps matching TRDD3 (6 bases). Germline V gives CDR1 GEAIGNYY, CDR2 EKD. This CDR3 region has 14 residues. The CDR3 DNA is TGTGCCTGTGGCACCGTACTGGGTGACGATAAACTCATCTTT. Translating it yields CACGTVLGDDKLIF.

This sequence joins TRDV2 and TRDJ3; possibly TRDD3 for D (5 bases). Looked up from germline, CDR1 is GEAIGNYY and CDR2 is EKD. V lost 2 bases to trimming and J lost 2 bases, with 33 bases between them. The CDR3 consists of 24 residues. The DNA for the CDR3 is TGTGCCTGTGACAACATCAAAGCTCAAAGCGGGGACCCCCGAGGAGCCTGGGACACCCGACAGATGTTTTTC. Encoded protein: CACDNIKAQSGDPRGAWDTRQMFF.

The V call is TRDV1, the J call TRDJ1, with D possibly TRDD3 on 6 matching bases. Looked up from germline, CDR1 is TSWWSYY and CDR2 is QGS. V was shortened by 5 bases and J by 7 bases, with 20 bases between the two germline ends. The CDR3 runs 15 residues. The CDR3: CALGIETGGRCKLIF. Written as DNA, the CDR3 is TGTGCTCTTGGGATCGAGACCGGGGGACGTTGTAAACTCATCTTT.

This clone has a handful of counts. J is TRDJ1 and V is TRDV1; 12 bases agree with TRDD3. Germline CDR1 and CDR2: TSWWSYY and QGS. This CDR3 comprises 27 residues. Germline trimming cut 1 base from V and 1 base from J; bases unmatched to any gene: 34. The CDR3 coding sequence is TGTGCTCTTGGGGAACAAAGGATGCTTACTCCGTTACTCATACTGGGGGATACCCCCTATACCACCGATAAACTCATCTTT. This sequence encodes CALGEQRMLTPLLILGDTPYTTDKLIF.

The chain joins TRDV2 to TRDJ1; TRDD3 matches at 11 bases. V lost 5 bases and J lost 3; bases outside the gene matches: 7. Germline V gene sequence: CDR1 GEAIGNYY, CDR2 EKD. The CDR3 covers 15 residues. The CDR3 loop reads CACVALGDMADKLIF. The CDR3 DNA reads as TGTGCCTGTGTCGCACTGGGGGATATGGCCGATAAACTCATCTTT.

This clone is termed large. The chain joins TRDV1 to TRDJ1, with TRDD3 as a possible D gene (6 bases). Germline V gives CDR1 TSWWSYY, CDR2 QGS. With 3 bases removed from V and 0 bases from J, the gap between germline ends came to 23 bases. The CDR3 covers 19 residues. The CDR3 region is CALGDPRQGYWVYTDKLIF. The CDR3 region has the DNA TGTGCTCTTGGGGATCCCCGACAGGGGTACTGGGTGTACACCGATAAACTCATCTTT.